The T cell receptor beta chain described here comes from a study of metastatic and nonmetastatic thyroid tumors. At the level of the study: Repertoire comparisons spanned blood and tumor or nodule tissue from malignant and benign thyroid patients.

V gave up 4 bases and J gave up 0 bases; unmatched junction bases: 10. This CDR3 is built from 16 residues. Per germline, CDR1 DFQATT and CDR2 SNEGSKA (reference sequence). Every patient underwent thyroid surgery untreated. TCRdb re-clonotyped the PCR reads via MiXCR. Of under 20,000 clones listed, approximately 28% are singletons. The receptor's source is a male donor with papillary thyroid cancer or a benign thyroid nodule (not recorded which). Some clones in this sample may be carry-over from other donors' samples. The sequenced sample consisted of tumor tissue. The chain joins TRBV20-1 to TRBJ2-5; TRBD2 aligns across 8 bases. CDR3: CSAIGWTSPNQETQYF. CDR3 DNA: TGCAGTGCTATTGGCTGGACTAGCCCGAACCAAGAGACCCAGTACTTC.